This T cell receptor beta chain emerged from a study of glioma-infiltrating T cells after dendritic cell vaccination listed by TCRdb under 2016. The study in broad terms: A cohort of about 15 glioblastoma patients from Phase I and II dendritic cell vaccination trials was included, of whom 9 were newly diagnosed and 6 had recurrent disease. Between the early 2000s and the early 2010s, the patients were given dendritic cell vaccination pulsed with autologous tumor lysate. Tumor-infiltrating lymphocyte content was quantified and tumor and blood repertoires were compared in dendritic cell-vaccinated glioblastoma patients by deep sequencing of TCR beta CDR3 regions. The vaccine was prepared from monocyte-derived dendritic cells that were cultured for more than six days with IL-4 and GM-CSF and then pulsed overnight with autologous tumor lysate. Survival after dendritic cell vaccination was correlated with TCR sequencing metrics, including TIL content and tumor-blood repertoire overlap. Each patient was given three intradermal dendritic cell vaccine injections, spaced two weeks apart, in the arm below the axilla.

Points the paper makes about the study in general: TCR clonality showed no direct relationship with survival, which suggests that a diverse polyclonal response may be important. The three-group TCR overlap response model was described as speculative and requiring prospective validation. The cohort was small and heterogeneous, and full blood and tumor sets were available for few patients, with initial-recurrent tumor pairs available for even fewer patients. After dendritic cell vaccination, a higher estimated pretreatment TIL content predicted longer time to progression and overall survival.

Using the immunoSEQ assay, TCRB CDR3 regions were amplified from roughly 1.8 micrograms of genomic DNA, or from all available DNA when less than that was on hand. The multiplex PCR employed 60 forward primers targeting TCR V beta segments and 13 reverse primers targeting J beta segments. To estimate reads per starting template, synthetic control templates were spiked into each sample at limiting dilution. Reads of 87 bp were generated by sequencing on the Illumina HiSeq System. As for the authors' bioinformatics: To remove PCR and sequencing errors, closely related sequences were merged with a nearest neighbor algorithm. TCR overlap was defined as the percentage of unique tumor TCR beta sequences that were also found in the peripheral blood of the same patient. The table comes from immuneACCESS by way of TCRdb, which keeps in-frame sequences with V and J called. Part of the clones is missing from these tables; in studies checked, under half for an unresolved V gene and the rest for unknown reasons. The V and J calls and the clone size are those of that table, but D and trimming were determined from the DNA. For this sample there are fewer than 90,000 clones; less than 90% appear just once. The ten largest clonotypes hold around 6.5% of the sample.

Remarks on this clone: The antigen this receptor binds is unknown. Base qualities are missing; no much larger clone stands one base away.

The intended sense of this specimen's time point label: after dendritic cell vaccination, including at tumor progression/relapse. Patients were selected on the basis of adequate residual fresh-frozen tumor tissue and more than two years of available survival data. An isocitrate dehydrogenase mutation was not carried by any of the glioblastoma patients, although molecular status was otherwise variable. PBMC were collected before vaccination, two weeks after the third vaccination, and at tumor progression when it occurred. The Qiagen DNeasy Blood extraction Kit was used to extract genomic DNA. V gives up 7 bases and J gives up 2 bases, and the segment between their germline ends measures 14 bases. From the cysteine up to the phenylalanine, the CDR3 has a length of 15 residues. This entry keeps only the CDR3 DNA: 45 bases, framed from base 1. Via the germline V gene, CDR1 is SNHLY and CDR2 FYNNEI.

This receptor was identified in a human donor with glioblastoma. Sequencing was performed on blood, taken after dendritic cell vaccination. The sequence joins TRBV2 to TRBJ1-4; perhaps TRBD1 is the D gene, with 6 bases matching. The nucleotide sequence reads TGTGCCAGCATCCCTCAGGGGTTGACTAATGAAAAACTGTTTTTT. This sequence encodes CASIPQGLTNEKLFF.